A selection of T cell receptor beta chains follows, all from one sample in a study of CD8+ T cells in alopecia areata. Measured with immunoSEQ multiplex PCR; TCRdb has only the in-frame clones, and not every one. The repertoire holds 140,000 to 150,000 clones, with around 86% as singletons. The sequences come from CD8+ T cells sorted from blood, collected at week 0. These receptors originate from a human donor with alopecia areata. Each CDR3 is given with its conserved first and last residue. The D gene is left open where the match is weak. Clone size, where shown, is once, few, many, or a class for clones that have expanded.

j_call,d_call,v_call,clone_size,cdr3_nt,cdr3_aa
TRBJ2-3,TRBD2,TRBV7-9,-,TGTGCCAGCAGCTCAGGGCGGGAGAGCACAGATACGCAGTATTTT,CASSSGRESTDTQYF
TRBJ2-7,TRBD1,TRBV27,-,TGTGCCAGCAGCCGGAAACCTGTCCAGGGGGCGCGGGACGAGCAGTACTTC,CASSRKPVQGARDEQYF
TRBJ2-1,TRBD2,TRBV5-5,-,TGTGCCAGCAGCTTTAAATCCGGGACTAGCGTCTACAATGAGCAGTTCTTC,CASSFKSGTSVYNEQFF
TRBJ2-7,TRBD2,TRBV30,-,TGTGCCTGGAGTGTACTTGCGGGGGACGAGCAGTACTTC,CAWSVLAGDEQYF
TRBJ2-3,-,TRBV27,-,TGTGCCAGCAGCTTTGCGGGGCATCGTACAGATACGCAGTATTTT,CASSFAGHRTDTQYF
TRBJ2-1,-,TRBV29-1,-,TGCAGCGTTGAAGTCCCACCGAGCCTCAATGAGCAGTTCTTC,CSVEVPPSLNEQFF
TRBJ2-7,-,TRBV7-3,-,TGTGCCAGCAGCTTAGGGGTACCCTACGAGCAGTACTTC,CASSLGVPYEQYF
TRBJ2-5,-,TRBV5-5,-,TGTGCCAGCAGCTCTTCGGGAGCGTACCAAGAGACCCAGTACTTC,CASSSSGAYQETQYF
TRBJ2-7,TRBD1,TRBV7-9,-,TGTGCCAGCAGCCCCCGGGACAGGGGAGTGGGGGAGCAGTACTTC,CASSPRDRGVGEQYF
TRBJ2-5,-,TRBV27,-,TGTGCCAGCAGTTTCGAGAACCCCGAGGGGACCCAGTACTTC,CASSFENPEGTQYF
TRBJ2-5,-,TRBV4-1,-,TGCGCCAGCAGCGTGAGATCTGGGGAGACCCAGTACTTC,CASSVRSGETQYF
TRBJ2-5,TRBD2,TRBV19,-,TGTGCCAGTAGTATAACTAGCGGTGAGAGGTGGGAGACCCAGTACTTC,CASSITSGERWETQYF
TRBJ2-3,TRBD2,TRBV11-2,-,TGTGCCAGCAGCTTCCTAGCGGGCCAGAGCACAGATACGCAGTATTTT,CASSFLAGQSTDTQYF
TRBJ2-1,-,TRBV25-1,-,TGTGCCAGCAGTGATGGTTCTAGCGCTAATTCCTACAATGAGCAGTTCTTC,CASSDGSSANSYNEQFF
TRBJ1-2,TRBD1,TRBV13,-,TGTGCCAGCAGACGACAGGGGAACTATGGCTACACCTTC,CASRRQGNYGYTF
TRBJ2-1,-,TRBV27,-,TGTGCCAGCAGTTTTTCGAGTCAGTCACATAGGTTCTTC,CASSFSSQSHRFF
TRBJ2-7,TRBD1,TRBV27,-,TGTGCCAGCAGTTTAACACAGGGGAACTACGAGCAGTACTTC,CASSLTQGNYEQYF
TRBJ2-3,-,TRBV7-8,-,TGTGCCAGCAGCCCCCACATACTAGCAACAAGCACAGATACGCAGTATTTT,CASSPHILATSTDTQYF
TRBJ2-2,TRBD2,TRBV29-1,-,TGCAGCGTTTTCTATGTGGGTAGCGGGAAAGCCGGGGAGCTGTTTTTT,CSVFYVGSGKAGELFF
TRBJ2-1,TRBD2,TRBV27,-,TGTGCCAGCAGTTCCCCACTAGCGGGGGCCTACAATGAGCAGTTCTTC,CASSSPLAGAYNEQFF
TRBJ1-6,TRBD1,TRBV19,-,TGTGCCAGTAGCGCCCCGGGACAGAAGAATTCACCCCTCCACTTT,CASSAPGQKNSPLHF
TRBJ1-1,TRBD1,TRBV19,-,TGTGCCACCTACTCCGGGACAGCCATTGAAGCTTTCTTT,CATYSGTAIEAFF
TRBJ2-7,TRBD1,TRBV29-1,-,TGCAGCGTTCACTCCCCTCGGGACAGCTTGATGTACGAGCAGTACTTC,CSVHSPRDSLMYEQYF
TRBJ2-7,-,TRBV4-1,-,TGCGCCAGCAGCCAAGTCGTCCCCAGGGGAAAAACCTACGAGCAGTACTTC,CASSQVVPRGKTYEQYF
TRBJ2-7,-,TRBV30,once,TGTGCCTGGAGTGGGGAAGACAGTAAGTACGAGCAGTACTTC,CAWSGEDSKYEQYF
TRBJ2-1,-,TRBV4-1,-,TGCGCCAGCAGCCAAGCGGGAAATAACAATGAGCAGTTCTTC,CASSQAGNNNEQFF
TRBJ2-3,TRBD2,TRBV9,-,TGTGCCAGCAGCGTGGCGGGAGCCTCTAGCACAGATACGCAGTATTTT,CASSVAGASSTDTQYF
TRBJ2-7,-,TRBV2,-,TGTGCCAGCAGTTCCGACAGAAATTACGAGCAGTACTTC,CASSSDRNYEQYF
TRBJ2-4,-,TRBV2,-,TGTGCCAGCAGTGAAGGTGCGGCAGGGAACATTCAGTACTTC,CASSEGAAGNIQYF
TRBJ2-7,TRBD2,TRBV4-2,-,TGTGCCAGCAGCCAAGATTGGGCGGGGGACTACGAGCAGTACTTC,CASSQDWAGDYEQYF
TRBJ2-1,-,TRBV2,-,TGTGCCAGCAGTCGGTCACCCGAGCAGTTCTTC,CASSRSPEQFF
TRBJ2-3,-,TRBV19,-,TGTGCCAGTAGTACCTACACTGGCACAGATACGCAGTATTTT,CASSTYTGTDTQYF
TRBJ2-7,TRBD1,TRBV4-1,-,TGCGCCAGCAGCCAAGAGTCCGGACAGGGCTACGAGCAGTACTTC,CASSQESGQGYEQYF
TRBJ1-2,-,TRBV11-2,-,TGTGCCAGCAGTCCCTCGGGGGGGAACTATGGCTACACCTTC,CASSPSGGNYGYTF
TRBJ2-1,-,TRBV29-1,-,TGCAGCGTTAGCCGTAGCTCCTACAATGAGCAGTTCTTC,CSVSRSSYNEQFF
TRBJ2-3,-,TRBV29-1,-,TGCAGCGTTGATGCCAGGGGTTCAGATACGCAGTATTTT,CSVDARGSDTQYF
TRBJ2-6,-,TRBV29-1,few,TGCAGCGTTGCGGGGGCGTGGGGGGCCAACGTCCTGACTTTC,CSVAGAWGANVLTF
TRBJ2-6,-,TRBV27,once,TGTGCCAGCAGTCTTAGTTTCTCTGGGGCCAACGTCCTGACTTTC,CASSLSFSGANVLTF
TRBJ2-7,TRBD2,TRBV13,-,TGTGCCAGCAGCTTTAGCGGGGGGGCCGGCTACGAGCAGTACTTC,CASSFSGGAGYEQYF
TRBJ2-1,-,TRBV7-9,-,TGTGCCAGCACCTCAGGAGGGTCTCCGCCCTACAATGAGCAGTTCTTC,CASTSGGSPPYNEQFF
TRBJ2-3,-,TRBV10-2,-,TGCGCCAGCAGTTGTTGCGCGGATAGCACAGATACGCAGTATTTT,CASSCCADSTDTQYF
TRBJ2-7,-,TRBV11-2,-,TGTGCCAGCAGCTTCGGTGCCCCCTACGAGCAGTACTTC,CASSFGAPYEQYF
TRBJ2-7,-,TRBV4-2,-,TGTGCCAGCAGCCAAGGGTTGTGGCCAACCTACGAGCAGTACTTC,CASSQGLWPTYEQYF
TRBJ1-2,-,TRBV30,-,TGTGCCTGGAGTGTAAGTCATTCCGACTATGGCTACACCTTC,CAWSVSHSDYGYTF
TRBJ2-1,-,TRBV29-1,-,TGCAGCGTTGAAGATAGGGGAGGAGGGAATGAGCAGTTCTTC,CSVEDRGGGNEQFF
TRBJ2-7,TRBD2,TRBV5-6,once,TGTGCCAGCAGCTTGTCGCTAGCGGGAGCGTACGAGCAGTACTTC,CASSLSLAGAYEQYF
TRBJ1-2,-,TRBV29-1,few,TGCAGCGTTGAAGATTCAGGTCCTAACTATGGCTACACCTTC,CSVEDSGPNYGYTF
TRBJ1-5,-,TRBV6-1,-,TGTGCCAGCAGTGAAAGGTGGGCTCGGGCAAGCAATCAGCCCCAGCATTTT,CASSERWARASNQPQHF
TRBJ2-1,-,TRBV29-1,-,TGCAGCGTTGTAGTCTCAGCAAATGAGCAGTTCTTC,CSVVVSANEQFF